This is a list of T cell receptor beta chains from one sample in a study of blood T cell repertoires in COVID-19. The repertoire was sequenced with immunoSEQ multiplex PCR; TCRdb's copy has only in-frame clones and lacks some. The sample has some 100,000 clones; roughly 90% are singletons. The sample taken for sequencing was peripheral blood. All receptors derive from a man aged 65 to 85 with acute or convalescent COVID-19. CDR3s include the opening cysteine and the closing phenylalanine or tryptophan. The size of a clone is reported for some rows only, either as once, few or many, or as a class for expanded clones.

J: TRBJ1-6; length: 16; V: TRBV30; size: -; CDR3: CAWKIGGSSYNSPLHF
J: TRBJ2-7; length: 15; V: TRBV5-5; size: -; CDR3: CASSGRGPPLIEQYF
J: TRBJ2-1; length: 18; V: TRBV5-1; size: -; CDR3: CASSFASGGAGWYNEQFF
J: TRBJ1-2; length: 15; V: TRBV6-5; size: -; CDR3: CASSPDRGVDYGYTF
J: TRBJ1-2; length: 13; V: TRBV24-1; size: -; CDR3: CATSDGDLRGYTF
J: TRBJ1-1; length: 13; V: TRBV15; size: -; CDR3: CATSVGGNTEAFF
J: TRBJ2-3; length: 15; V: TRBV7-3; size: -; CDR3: CASSDRDRGTDTQYF
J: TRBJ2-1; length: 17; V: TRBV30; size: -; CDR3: CAWSDGRLAGVINEQFF
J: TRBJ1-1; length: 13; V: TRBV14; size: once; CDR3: CASSQQRVTEAFF
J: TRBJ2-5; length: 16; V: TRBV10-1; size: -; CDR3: CASRLGTSRYQETQYF
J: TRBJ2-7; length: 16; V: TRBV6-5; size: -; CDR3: CASSSPTTRSVYEQYF
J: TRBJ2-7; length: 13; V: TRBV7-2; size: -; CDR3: CASSLGLAGEQYF
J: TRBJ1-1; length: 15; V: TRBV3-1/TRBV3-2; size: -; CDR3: CASSQAGTGRTEAFF
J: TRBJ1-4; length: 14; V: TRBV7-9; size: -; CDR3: CASSLGTGFGKLFF
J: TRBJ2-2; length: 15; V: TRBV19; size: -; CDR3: CASSAGLGVTGELFF
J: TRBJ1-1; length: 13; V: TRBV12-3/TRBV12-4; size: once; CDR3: CASSFWGGTEAFF